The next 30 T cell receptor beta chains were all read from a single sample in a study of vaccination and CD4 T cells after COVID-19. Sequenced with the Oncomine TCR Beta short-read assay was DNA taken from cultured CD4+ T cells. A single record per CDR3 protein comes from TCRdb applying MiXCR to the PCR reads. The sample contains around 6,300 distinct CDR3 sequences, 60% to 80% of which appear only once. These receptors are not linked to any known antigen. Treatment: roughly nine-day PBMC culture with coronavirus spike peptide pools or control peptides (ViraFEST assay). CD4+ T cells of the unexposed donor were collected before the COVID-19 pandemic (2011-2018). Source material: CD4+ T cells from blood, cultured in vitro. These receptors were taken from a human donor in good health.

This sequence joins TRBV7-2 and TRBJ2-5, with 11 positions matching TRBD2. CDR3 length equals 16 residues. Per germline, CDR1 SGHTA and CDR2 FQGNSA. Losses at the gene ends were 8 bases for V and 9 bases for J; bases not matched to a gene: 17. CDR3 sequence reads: CASSLAGGPTGLAQYF. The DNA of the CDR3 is TGTGCCAGCTCATTAGCGGGAGGGCCGACAGGGTTGGCCCAGTACTTC. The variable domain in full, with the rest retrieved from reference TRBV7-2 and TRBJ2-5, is GAGVSQSPSNKVTEKGKDVELRCDPISGHTALYWYRQSLGQGLEFLIYFQGNSAPDKSGLPSDRFSAERTGGSVSTLTIQRTQQEDSAVYLCASSLAGGPTGLAQYFGPGTRLLVL.

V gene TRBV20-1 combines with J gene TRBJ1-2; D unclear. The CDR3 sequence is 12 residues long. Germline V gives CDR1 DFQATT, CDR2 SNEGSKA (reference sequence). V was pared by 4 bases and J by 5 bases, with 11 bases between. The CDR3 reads CSATKSSYGYTF. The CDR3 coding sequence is TGCAGTGCTACTAAGTCTAGTTATGGCTACACCTTC.

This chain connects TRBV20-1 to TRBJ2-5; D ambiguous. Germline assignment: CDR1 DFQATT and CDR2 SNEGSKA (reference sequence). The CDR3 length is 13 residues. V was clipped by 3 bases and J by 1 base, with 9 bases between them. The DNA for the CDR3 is TGCAGTGCTAGTAATCAGCCCCAAGAGACCCAGTACTTC. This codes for CSASNQPQETQYF.

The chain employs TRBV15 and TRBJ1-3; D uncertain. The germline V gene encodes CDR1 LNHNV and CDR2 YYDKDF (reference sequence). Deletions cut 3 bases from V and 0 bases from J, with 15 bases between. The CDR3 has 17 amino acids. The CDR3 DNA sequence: TGTGCCACCAGCAGCCTTTTGGGCGGGAGCTCTGGAAACACCATATATTTT. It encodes CATSSLLGGSSGNTIYF.

This CDR3 is CASSPNWKDTQYF. The CDR3 DNA follows: TGTGCCAGCAGCCCTAATTGGAAAGATACGCAGTATTTT. The chain couples TRBV7-9 to TRBJ2-3, with D unclear. The CDR3 is made up of 13 amino acids. Trimming pared 5 bases from V and 5 bases from J, leaving 11 bases between. Germline assignment: CDR1 SEHNR and CDR2 FQNEAQ (reference sequence).

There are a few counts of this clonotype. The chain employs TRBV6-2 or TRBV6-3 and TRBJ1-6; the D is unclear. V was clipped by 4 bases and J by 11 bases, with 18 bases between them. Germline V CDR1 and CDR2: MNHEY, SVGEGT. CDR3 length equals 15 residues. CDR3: CASSLTETREPPLHF. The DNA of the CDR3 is TGTGCCAGCAGTTTAACCGAGACGAGGGAGCCACCCCTCCACTTT.

The chain's CDR3 is CASSLRGTTHNEQFF. The CDR3 region has the DNA TGTGCCAGCAGCTTAAGGGGGACAACACACAATGAGCAGTTCTTC. The rearrangement uses TRBV7-9 and TRBJ2-1; perhaps TRBD1 as D (6 bases). The CDR3 contains 15 residues. Germline values: CDR1 SEHNR, CDR2 FQNEAQ (reference sequence). Trimming took off 2 bases at V and 5 bases at J, with 13 bases between the two ends.

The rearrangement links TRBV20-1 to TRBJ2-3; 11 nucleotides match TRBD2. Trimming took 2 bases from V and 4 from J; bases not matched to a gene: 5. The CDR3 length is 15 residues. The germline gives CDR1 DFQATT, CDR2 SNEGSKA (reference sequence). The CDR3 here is CSARRLAGGSDTQYF. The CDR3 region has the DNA TGCAGTGCTAGAAGGCTAGCGGGGGGTTCAGATACGCAGTATTTT.

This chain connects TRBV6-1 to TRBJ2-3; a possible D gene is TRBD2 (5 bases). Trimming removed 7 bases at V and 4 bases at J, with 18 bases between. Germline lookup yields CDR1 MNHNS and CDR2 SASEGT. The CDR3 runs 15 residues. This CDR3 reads CASNPGGSWADTQYF. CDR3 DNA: TGTGCCAGCAACCCCGGCGGGTCTTGGGCAGATACGCAGTATTTT.

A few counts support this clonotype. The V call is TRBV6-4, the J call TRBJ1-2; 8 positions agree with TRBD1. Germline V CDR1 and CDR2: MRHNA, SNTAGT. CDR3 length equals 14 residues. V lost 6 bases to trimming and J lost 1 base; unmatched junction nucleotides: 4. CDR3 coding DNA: TGTGCCAGCAGCTCGACAGGGGATAACTATGGCTACACCTTC. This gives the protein CASSSTGDNYGYTF.

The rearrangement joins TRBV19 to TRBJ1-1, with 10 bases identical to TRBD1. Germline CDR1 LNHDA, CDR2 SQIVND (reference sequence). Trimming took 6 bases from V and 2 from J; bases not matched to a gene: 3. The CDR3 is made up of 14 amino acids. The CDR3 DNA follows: TGTGCCAGTAGCGTGACAGGGGGCAACACTGAAGCTTTCTTT. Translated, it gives CASSVTGGNTEAFF. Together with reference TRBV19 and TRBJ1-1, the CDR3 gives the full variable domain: DGGITQSPKYLFRKEGQNVTLSCEQNLNHDAMYWYRQDPGQGLRLIYYSQIVNDFQKGDIAEGYSVSREKKESFPLTVTSAQKNPTAFYLCASSVTGGNTEAFFGQGTRLTVV.

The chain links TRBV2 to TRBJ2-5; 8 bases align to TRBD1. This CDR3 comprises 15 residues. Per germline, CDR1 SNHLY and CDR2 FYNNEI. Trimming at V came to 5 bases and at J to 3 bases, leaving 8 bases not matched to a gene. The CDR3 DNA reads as TGTGCCAGCAGTACCAGGGGGCTAATAGAAGAGACCCAGTACTTC. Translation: CASSTRGLIEETQYF.

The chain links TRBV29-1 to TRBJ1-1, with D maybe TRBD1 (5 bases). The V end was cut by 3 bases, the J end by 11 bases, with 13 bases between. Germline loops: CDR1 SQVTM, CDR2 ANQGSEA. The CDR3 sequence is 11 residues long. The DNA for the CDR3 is TGCAGCGTTGAGGCGGGGCAGGAGGCTTTCTTT. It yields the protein CSVEAGQEAFF.

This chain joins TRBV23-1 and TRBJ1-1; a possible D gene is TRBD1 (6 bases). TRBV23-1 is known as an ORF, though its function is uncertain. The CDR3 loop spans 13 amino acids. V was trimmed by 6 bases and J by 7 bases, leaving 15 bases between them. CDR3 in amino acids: CASSRIRTVEAFF. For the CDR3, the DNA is TGCGCCAGCAGCCGCATCCGGACAGTTGAAGCTTTCTTT.

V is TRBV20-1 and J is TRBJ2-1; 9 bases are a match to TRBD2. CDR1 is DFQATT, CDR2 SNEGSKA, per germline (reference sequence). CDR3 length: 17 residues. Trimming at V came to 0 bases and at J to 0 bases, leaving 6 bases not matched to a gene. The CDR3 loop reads CSARDLAGSDSYNEQFF. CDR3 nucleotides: TGCAGTGCTAGAGATCTAGCGGGATCTGACTCCTACAATGAGCAGTTCTTC.

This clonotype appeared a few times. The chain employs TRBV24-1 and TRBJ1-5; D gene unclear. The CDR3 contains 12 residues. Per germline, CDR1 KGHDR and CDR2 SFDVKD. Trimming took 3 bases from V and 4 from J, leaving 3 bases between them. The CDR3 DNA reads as TGTGCCACCAGTGATCCGAATCAGCCCCAGCATTTT. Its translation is CATSDPNQPQHF.

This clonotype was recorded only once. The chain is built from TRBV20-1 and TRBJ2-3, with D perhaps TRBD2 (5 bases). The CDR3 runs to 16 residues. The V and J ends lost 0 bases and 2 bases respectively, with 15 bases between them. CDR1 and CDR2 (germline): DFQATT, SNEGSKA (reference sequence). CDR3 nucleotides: TGCAGTGCTAGAGACGCGCGGGCTATGCACACAGATACGCAGTATTTT. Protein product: CSARDARAMHTDTQYF.

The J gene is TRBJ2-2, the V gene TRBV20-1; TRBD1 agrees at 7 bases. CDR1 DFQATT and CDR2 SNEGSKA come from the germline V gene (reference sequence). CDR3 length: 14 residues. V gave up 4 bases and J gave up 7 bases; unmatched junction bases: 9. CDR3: CSANGDRVRGELFF. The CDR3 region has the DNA TGCAGTGCTAACGGTGACAGGGTACGCGGGGAGCTGTTTTTT.

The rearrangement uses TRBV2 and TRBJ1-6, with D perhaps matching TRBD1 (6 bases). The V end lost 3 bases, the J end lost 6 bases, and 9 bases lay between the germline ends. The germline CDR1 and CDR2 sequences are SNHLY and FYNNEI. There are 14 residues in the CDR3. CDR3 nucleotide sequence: TGTGCCAGCAGTGATAGGACAGTTAATTCACCCCTCCACTTT. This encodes CASSDRTVNSPLHF.

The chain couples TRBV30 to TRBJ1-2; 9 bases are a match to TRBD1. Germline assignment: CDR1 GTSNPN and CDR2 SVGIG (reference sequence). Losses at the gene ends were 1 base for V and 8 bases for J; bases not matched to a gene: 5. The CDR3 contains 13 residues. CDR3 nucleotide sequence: TGTGCCTGGAGTGCACAGGGGGCGAAGGGCTACACCTTC. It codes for CAWSAQGAKGYTF. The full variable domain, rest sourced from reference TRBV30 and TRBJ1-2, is SQTIHQWPATLVQPVGSPLSLECTVEGTSNPNLYWYRQAAGRGLQLLFYSVGIGQISSEVPQNLSASRPQDRQFILSSKKLLLSDSGFYLCAWSAQGAKGYTFGSGTRLTVV.

The CDR3 region is CASSLRIQGNQPQHF. CDR3 DNA: TGTGCCAGCAGTTTAAGGATCCAGGGCAATCAGCCCCAGCATTTT. The V call is TRBV12-3 or TRBV12-4, the J call TRBJ1-5; D is unclear. The V gene lost 2 bases and the J gene lost 2 bases, with 10 bases spanning the gap. The CDR3 covers 15 residues.

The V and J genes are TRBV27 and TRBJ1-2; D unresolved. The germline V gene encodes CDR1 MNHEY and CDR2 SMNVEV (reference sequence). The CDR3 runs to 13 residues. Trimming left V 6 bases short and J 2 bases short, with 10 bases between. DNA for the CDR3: TGTGCCAGCAGCCCAGGTGGGAACTATGGCTACACCTTC. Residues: CASSPGGNYGYTF.

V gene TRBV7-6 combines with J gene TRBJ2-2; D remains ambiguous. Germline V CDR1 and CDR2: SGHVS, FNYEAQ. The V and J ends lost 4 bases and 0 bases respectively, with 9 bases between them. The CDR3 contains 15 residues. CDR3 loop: CASSSLGSNTGELFF. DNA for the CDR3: TGTGCCAGCAGCTCCCTGGGGTCGAACACCGGGGAGCTGTTTTTT.

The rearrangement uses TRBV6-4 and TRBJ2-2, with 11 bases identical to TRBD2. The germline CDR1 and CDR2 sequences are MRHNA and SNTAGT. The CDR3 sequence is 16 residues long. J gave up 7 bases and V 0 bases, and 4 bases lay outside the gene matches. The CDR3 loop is CASSDSLAGVSGELFF. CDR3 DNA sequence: TGTGCCAGCAGTGACTCACTAGCGGGAGTCAGCGGGGAGCTGTTTTTT.

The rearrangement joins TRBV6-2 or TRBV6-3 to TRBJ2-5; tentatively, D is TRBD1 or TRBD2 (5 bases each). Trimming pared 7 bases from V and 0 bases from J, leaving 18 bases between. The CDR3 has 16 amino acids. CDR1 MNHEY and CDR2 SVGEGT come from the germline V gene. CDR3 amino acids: CASTEGGTTNQETQYF. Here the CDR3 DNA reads TGTGCCAGCACCGAAGGTGGGACCACGAACCAAGAGACCCAGTACTTC.

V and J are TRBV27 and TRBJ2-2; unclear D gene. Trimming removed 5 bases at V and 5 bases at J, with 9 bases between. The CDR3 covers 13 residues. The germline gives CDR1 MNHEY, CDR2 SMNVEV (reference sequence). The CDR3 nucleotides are TGTGCCAGCAGTCCCATAATGACCGGGGAGCTGTTTTTT. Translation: CASSPIMTGELFF.

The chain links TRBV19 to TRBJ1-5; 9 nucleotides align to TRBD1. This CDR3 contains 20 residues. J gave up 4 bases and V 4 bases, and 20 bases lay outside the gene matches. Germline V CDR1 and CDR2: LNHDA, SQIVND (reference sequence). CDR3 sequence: CASSNSVIWPGQGSNQPQHF. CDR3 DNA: TGTGCCAGTAGTAACTCCGTAATATGGCCGGGACAGGGTTCAAATCAGCCCCAGCATTTT.

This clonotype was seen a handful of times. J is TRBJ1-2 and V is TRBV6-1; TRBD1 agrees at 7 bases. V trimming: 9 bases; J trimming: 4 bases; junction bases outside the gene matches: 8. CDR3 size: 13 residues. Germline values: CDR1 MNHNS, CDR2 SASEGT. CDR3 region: CASRTGEFYGYTF. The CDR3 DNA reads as TGTGCCAGTAGGACAGGAGAGTTCTATGGCTACACCTTC.

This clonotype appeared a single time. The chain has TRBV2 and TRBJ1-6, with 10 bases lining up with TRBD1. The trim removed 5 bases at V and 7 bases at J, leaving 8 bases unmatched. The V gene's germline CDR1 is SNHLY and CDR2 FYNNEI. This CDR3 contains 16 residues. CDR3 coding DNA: TGTGCCAGCAGTATCGGGACAGGGGCCGCGAATTCACCCCTCCACTTT. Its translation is CASSIGTGAANSPLHF.

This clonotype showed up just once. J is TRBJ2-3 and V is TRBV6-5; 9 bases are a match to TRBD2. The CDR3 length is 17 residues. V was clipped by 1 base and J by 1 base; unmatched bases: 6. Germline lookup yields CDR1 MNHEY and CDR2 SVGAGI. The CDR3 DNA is TGTGCCAGCAGTTACTTTGGGGCTAGCGGGGGCACAGATACGCAGTATTTT. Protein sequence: CASSYFGASGGTDTQYF.